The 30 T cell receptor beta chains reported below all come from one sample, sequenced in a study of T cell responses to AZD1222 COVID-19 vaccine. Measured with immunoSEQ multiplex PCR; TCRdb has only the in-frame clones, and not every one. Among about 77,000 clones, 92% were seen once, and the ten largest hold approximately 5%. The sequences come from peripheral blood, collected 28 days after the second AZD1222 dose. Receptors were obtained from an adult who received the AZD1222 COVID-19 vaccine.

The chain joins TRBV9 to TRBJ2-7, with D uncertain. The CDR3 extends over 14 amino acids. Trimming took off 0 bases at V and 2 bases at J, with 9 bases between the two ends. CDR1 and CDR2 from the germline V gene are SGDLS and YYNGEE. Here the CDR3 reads CASSVAAVAYEQYF. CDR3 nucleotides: TGTGCCAGCAGCGTAGCCGCGGTAGCCTACGAGCAGTACTTC.

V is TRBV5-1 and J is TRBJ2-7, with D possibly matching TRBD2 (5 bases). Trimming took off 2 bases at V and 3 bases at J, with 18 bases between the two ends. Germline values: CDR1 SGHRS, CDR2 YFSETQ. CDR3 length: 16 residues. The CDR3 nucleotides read TGCGCCAGCAGCTTAACTAGTCTCGAATGGAGCTACGAGCAGTACTTC. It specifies CASSLTSLEWSYEQYF.

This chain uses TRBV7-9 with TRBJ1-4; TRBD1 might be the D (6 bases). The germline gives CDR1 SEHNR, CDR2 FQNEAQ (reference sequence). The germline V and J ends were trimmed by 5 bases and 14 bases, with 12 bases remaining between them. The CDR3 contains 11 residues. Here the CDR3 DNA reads TGTGCCAGCAGCCCGGGGGGCGAGCTGTTTTTT. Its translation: CASSPGGELFF.

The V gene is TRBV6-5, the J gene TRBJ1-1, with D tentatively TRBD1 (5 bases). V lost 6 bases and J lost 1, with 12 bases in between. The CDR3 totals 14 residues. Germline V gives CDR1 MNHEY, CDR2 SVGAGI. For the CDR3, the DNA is TGTGCCAGCAGCGTAGTGACAGAGAACACTGAAGCTTTCTTT. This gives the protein CASSVVTENTEAFF.

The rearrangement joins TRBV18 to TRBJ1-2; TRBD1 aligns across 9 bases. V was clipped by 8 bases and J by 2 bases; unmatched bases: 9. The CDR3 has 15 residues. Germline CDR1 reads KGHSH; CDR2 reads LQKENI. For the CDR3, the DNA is TGTGCCAGCCGAGGGACAGGGATTGACAACTATGGCTACACCTTC. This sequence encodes CASRGTGIDNYGYTF.

CDR3 sequence reads: CASSPTRSEGAYEQYF. The CDR3 coding sequence is TGTGCCAGCAGTCCGACCCGCAGTGAAGGGGCCTACGAGCAGTACTTC. This chain connects TRBV6-2 or TRBV6-3 to TRBJ2-7, with D perhaps matching TRBD1 (5 bases). The germline V and J ends were trimmed by 5 bases and 2 bases, with 19 bases remaining between them. Germline-derived CDR1 and CDR2 are MNHEY and SVGEGT. The CDR3 runs 16 residues.

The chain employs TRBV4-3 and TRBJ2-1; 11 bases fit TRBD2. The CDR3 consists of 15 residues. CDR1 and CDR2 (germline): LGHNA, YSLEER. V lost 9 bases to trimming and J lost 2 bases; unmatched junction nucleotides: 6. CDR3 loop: CARVYSGRAYNEQFF. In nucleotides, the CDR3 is TGCGCCAGAGTCTATAGCGGGAGGGCCTACAATGAGCAGTTCTTC.

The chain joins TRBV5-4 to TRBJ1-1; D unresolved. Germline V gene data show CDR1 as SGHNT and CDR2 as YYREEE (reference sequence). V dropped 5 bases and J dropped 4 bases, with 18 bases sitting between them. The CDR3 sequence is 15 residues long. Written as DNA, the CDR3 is TGTGCCAGCAGTGCACGGGCCGTTGCCCTCACTGAAGCTTTCTTT. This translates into CASSARAVALTEAFF.

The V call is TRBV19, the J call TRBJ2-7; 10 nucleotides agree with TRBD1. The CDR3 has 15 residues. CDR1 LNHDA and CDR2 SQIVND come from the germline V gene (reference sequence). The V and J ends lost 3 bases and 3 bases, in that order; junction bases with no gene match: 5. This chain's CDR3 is CASSIRQGAVYEQYF. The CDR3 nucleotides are TGTGCCAGTAGTATCAGACAGGGGGCGGTCTACGAGCAGTACTTC.

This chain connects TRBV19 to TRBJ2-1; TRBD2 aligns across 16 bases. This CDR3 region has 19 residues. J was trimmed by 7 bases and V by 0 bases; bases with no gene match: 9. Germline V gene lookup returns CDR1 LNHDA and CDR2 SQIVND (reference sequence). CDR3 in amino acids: CASSIDGSGLAGGLNEQFF. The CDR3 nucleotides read TGTGCCAGTAGTATAGACGGTTCGGGACTAGCGGGAGGGCTAAATGAGCAGTTCTTC.

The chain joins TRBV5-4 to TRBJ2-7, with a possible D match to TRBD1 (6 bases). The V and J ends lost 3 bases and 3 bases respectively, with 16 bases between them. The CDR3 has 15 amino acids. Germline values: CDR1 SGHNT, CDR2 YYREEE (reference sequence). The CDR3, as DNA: TGTGCCAGCAGCTCCGGACGGGACACCCACTACGAGCAGTACTTC. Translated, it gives CASSSGRDTHYEQYF.

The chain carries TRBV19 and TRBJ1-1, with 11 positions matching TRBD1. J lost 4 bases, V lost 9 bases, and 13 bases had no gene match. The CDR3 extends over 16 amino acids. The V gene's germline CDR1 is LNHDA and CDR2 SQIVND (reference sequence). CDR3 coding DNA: TGTGCCAGCCTAAAAGAACCCGGACAGGGGGCCACTGAAGCTTTCTTT. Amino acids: CASLKEPGQGATEAFF.

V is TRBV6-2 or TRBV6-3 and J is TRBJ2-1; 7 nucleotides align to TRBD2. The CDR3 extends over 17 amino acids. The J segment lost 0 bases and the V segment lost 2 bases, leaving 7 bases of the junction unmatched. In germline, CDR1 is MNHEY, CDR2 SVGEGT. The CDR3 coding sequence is TGTGCCAGCAGTTACGTCGGCGGGGGAACCTCCTACAATGAGCAGTTCTTC. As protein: CASSYVGGGTSYNEQFF.

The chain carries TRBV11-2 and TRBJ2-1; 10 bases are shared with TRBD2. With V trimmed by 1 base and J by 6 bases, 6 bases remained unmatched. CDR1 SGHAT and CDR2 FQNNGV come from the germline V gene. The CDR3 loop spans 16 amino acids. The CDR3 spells CASSLGASGSLNEQFF. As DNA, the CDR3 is TGTGCCAGCAGCTTAGGTGCTAGCGGGAGTCTCAATGAGCAGTTCTTC.

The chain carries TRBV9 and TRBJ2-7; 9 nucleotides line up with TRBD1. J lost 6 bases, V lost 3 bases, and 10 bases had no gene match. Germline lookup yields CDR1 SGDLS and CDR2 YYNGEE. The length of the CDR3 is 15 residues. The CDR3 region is CASSAAPGTGIEQYF. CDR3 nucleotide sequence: TGTGCCAGCAGCGCCGCTCCCGGGACAGGGATCGAGCAGTACTTC.

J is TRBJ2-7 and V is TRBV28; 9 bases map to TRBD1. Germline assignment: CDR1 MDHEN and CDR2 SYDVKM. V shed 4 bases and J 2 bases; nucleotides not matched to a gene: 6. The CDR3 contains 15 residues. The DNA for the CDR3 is TGTGCCAGCAGTTCGACCGGGACAGGGACCTACGAGCAGTACTTC. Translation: CASSSTGTGTYEQYF.

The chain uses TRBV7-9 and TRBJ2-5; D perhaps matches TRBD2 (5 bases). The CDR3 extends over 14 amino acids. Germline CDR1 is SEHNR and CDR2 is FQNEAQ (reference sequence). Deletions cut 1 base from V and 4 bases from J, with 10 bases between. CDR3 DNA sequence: TGTGCCAGCAGCTTAGACCTAGCTTTAGAGACCCAGTACTTC. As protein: CASSLDLALETQYF. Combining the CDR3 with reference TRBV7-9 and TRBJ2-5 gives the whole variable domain DTGVSQNPRHKITKRGQNVTFRCDPISEHNRLYWYRQTLGQGPEFLTYFQNEAQLEKSRLLSDRFSAERPKGSFSTLEIQRTEQGDSAMYLCASSLDLALETQYFGPGTRLLVL.

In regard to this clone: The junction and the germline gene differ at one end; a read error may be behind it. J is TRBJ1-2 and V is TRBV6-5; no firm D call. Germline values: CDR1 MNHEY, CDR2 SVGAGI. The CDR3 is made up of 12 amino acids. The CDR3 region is CVSADQGYGYTF. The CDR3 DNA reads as TGCGTTTCGGCAGACCAAGGCTATGGCTACACCTTC.

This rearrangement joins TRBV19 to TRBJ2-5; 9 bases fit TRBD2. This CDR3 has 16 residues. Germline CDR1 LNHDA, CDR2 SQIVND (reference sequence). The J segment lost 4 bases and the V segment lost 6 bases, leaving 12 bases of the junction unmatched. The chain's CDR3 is CASSLGTSPLRETQYF. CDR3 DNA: TGTGCCAGTAGCCTTGGGACTAGCCCCCTTCGAGAGACCCAGTACTTC.

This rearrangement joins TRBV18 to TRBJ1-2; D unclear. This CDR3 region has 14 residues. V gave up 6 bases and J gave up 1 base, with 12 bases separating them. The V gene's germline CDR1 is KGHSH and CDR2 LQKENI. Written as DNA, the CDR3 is TGTGCCAGCTCGGGATTACAGAGTAACTATGGCTACACCTTC. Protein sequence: CASSGLQSNYGYTF.

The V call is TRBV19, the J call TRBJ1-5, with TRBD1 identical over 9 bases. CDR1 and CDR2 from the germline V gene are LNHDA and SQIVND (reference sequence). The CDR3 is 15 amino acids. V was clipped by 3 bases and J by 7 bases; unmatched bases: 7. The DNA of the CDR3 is TGTGCCAGTAGTATGTCGGGGACAGGGAGGCAGCCCCAGCATTTT. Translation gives CASSMSGTGRQPQHF.

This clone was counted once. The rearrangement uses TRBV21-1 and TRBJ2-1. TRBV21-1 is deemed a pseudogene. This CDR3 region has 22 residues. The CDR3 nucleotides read TGTGCCAGCAGCAAACGGACTCGGGACCCATCTTTCCGCCGGTCAGACTACAATGAGCAGTTCTTC. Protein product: CASSKRTRDPSFRRSDYNEQFF.

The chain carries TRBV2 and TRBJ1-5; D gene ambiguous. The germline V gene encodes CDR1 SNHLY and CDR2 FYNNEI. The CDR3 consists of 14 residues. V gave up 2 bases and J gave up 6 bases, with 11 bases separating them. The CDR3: CASSEFGQSQPQHF. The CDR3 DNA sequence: TGTGCCAGCAGTGAATTTGGGCAGAGTCAGCCCCAGCATTTT.

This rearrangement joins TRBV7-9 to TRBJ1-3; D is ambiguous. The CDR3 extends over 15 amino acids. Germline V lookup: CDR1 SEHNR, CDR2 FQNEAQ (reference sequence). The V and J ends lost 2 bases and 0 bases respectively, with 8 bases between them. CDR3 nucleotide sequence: TGTGCCAGCAGCTTATCTACAGCCTCTGGAAACACCATATATTTT. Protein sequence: CASSLSTASGNTIYF.

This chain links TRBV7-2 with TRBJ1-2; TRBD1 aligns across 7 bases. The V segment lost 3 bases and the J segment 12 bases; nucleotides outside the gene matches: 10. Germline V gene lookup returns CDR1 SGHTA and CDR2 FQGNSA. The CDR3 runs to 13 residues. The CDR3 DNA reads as TGTGCCAGCAGCTTGGAGACAGGGTCAAGAAACACCTTC. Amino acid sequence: CASSLETGSRNTF. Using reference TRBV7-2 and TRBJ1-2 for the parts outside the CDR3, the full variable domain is GAGVSQSPSNKVTEKGKDVELRCDPISGHTALYWYRQSLGQGLEFLIYFQGNSAPDKSGLPSDRFSAERTGGSVSTLTIQRTQQEDSAVYLCASSLETGSRNTFGSGTRLTVV.

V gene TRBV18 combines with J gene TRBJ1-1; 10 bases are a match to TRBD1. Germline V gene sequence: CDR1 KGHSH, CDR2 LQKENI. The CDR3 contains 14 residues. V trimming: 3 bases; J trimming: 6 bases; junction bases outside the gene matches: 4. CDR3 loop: CASSPGTGVAEAFF. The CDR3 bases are TGTGCCAGCTCACCGGGGACAGGGGTCGCTGAAGCTTTCTTT.

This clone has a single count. The CDR3 spells CASSLTGVAEAFF. CDR3 bases: TGTGCCAGCAGTCTTACAGGGGTGGCTGAAGCTTTCTTT. The chain couples TRBV28 to TRBJ1-1; 7 bases line up with TRBD1. Germline V CDR1 and CDR2: MDHEN, SYDVKM. The CDR3 loop spans 13 amino acids. J gave up 6 bases and V 5 bases, and 6 bases lay outside the gene matches. Using reference TRBV28 and TRBJ1-1 for the parts outside the CDR3, the full variable domain is DVKVTQSSRYLVKRTGEKVFLECVQDMDHENMFWYRQDPGLGLRLIYFSYDVKMKEKGDIPEGYSVSREKKERFSLILESASTNQTSMYLCASSLTGVAEAFFGQGTRLTVV.

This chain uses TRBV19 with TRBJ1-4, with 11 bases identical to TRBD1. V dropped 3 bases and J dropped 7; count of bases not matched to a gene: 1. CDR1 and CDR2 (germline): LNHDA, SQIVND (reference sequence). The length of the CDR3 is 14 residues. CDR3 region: CASSIGTGGEKLFF. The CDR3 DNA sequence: TGTGCCAGTAGTATTGGGACAGGGGGTGAAAAACTGTTTTTT.

The CDR3 loop is CASSIDIGQGADNQPQHF. The CDR3 DNA sequence: TGTGCCAGTAGTATAGATATCGGACAGGGGGCTGACAATCAGCCCCAGCATTTT. The rearrangement joins TRBV19 to TRBJ1-5, with TRBD1 matching over 11 bases. V trimming: 0 bases; J trimming: 3 bases; junction bases outside the gene matches: 7. Per germline, CDR1 LNHDA and CDR2 SQIVND (reference sequence). The CDR3 sequence is 18 residues long.

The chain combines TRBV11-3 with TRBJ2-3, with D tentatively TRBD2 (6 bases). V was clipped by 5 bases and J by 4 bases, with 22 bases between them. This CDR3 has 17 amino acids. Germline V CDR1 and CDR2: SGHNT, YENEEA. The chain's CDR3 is CASSSAMDYHRPDTQYF. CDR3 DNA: TGTGCCAGCAGCAGCGCTATGGACTATCATCGTCCAGATACGCAGTATTTT.